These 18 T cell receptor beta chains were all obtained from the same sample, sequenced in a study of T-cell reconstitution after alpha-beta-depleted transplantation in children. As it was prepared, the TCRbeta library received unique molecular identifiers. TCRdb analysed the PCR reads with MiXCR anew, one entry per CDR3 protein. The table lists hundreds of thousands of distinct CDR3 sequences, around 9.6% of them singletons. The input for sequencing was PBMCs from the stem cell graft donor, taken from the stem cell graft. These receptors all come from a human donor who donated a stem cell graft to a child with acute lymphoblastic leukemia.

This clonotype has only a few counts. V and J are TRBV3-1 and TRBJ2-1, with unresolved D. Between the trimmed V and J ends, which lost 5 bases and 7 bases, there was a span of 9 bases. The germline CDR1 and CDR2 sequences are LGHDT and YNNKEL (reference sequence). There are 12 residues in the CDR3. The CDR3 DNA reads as TGTGCCAGCAGCTACAATATAAATGAGCAGTTCTTC. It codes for CASSYNINEQFF.

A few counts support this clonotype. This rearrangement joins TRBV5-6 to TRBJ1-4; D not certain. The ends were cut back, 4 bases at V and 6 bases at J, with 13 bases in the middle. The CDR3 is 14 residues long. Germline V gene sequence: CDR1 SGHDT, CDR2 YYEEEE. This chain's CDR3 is CASSLSLMDEKLFF. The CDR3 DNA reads TGTGCCAGCAGCCTCTCCCTAATGGATGAAAAACTGTTTTTT.

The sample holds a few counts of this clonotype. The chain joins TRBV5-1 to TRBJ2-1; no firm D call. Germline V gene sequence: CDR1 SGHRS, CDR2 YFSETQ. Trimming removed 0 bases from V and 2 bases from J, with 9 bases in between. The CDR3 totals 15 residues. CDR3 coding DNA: TGCGCCAGCAGCTTGGAGGCAGACCCCTACAATGAGCAGTTCTTC. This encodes CASSLEADPYNEQFF.

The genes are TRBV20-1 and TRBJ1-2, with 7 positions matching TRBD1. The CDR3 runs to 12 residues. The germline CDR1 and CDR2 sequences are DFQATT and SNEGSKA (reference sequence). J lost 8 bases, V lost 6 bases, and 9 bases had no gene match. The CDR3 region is CSAGDSLKGYTF. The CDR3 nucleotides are TGCAGTGCAGGGGACAGTCTGAAGGGCTACACCTTC.

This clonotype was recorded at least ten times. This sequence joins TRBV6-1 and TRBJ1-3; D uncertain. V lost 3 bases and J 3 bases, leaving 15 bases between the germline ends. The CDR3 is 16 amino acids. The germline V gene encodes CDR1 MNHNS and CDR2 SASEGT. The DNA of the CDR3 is TGTGCCAGCAGTGAGGGGATGGACTCCTTTGGAAACACCATATATTTT. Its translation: CASSEGMDSFGNTIYF.

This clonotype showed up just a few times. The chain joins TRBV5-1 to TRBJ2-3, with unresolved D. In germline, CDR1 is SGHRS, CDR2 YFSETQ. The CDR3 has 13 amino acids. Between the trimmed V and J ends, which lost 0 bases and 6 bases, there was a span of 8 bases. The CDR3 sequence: CASSLASWDTQYF. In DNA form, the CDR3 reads TGCGCCAGCAGCTTGGCGAGTTGGGATACGCAGTATTTT.

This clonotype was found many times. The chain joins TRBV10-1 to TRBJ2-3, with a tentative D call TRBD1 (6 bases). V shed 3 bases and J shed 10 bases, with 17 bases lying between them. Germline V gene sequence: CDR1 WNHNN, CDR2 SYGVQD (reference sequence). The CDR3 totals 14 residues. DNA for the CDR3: TGCGCCAGCAGTGAACTAGTGGGACAAGGGTCGCAGTATTTT. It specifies CASSELVGQGSQYF.

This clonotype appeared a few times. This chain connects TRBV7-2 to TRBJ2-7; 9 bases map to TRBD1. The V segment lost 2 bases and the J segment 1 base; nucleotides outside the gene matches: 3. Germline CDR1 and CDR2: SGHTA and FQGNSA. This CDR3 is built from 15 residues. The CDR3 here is CASSLRTGDSYEQYF. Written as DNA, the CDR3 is TGTGCCAGCAGCTTACGGACAGGGGATTCCTACGAGCAGTACTTC.

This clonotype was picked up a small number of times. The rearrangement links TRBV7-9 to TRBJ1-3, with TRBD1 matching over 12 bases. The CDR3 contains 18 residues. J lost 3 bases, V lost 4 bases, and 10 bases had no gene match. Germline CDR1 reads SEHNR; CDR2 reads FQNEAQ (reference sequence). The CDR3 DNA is TGTGCCAGCAGCTCTCTAAGGGACAGGGGGCTAAATGGAAACACCATATATTTT. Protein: CASSSLRDRGLNGNTIYF.

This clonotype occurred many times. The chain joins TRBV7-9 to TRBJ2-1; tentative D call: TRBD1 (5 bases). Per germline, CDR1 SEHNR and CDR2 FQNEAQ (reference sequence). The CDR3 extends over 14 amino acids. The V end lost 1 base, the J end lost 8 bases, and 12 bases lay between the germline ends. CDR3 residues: CASSLESPGHEQFF. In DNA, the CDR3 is TGTGCCAGCAGCTTAGAGTCCCCAGGGCATGAGCAGTTCTTC.

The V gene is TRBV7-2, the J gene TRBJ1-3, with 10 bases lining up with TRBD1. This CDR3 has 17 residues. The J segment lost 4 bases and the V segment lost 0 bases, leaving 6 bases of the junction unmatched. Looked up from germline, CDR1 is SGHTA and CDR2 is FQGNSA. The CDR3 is CASSLASPGQGGNTIYF. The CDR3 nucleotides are TGTGCCAGCAGCTTAGCCTCTCCGGGACAGGGGGGAAACACCATATATTTT.

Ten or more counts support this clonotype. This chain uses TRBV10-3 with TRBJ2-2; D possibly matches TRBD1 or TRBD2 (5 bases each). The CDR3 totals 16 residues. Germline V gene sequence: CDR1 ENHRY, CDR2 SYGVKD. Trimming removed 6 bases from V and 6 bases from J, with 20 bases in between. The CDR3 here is CAIRTGASSSAGELFF. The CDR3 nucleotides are TGTGCCATCAGAACCGGGGCCTCGAGTTCGGCCGGGGAGCTGTTTTTT.

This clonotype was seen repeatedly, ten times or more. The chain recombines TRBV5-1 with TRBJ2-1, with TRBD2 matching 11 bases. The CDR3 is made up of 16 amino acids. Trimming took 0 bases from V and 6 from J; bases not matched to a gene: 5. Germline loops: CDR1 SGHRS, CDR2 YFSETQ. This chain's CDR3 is CASSLGASGGFNEQFF. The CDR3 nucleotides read TGCGCCAGCAGCTTGGGGGCTAGCGGGGGGTTCAATGAGCAGTTCTTC.

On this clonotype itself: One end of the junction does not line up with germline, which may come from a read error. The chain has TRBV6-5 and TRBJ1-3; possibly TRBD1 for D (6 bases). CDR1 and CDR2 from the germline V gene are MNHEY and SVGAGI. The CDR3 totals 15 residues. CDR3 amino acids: CASSYLAGEGSTIYF. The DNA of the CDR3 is TGTGCCAGCAGTTACCTGGCAGGGGAAGGAAGCACCATATATTTT.

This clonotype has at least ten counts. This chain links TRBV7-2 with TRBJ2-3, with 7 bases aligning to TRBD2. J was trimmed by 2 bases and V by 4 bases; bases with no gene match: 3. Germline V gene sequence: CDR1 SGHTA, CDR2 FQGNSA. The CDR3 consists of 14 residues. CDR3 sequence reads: CASSSSGTTDTQYF. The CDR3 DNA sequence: TGTGCCAGCAGCTCTAGCGGAACCACAGATACGCAGTATTTT.

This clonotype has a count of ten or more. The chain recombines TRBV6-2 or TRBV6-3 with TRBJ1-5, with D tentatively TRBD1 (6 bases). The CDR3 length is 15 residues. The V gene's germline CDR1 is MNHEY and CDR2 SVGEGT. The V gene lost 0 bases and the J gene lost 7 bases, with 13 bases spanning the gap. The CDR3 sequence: CASSYSEGGLQPQHF. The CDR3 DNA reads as TGTGCCAGCAGTTACTCGGAAGGGGGATTGCAGCCCCAGCATTTT.

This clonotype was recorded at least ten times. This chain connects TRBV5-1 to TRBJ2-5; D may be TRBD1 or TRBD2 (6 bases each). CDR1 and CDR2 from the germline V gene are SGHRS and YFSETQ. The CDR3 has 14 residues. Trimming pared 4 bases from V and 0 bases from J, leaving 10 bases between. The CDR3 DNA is TGCGCCAGCAGCAAAGGGGGGAACCAAGAGACCCAGTACTTC. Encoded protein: CASSKGGNQETQYF.

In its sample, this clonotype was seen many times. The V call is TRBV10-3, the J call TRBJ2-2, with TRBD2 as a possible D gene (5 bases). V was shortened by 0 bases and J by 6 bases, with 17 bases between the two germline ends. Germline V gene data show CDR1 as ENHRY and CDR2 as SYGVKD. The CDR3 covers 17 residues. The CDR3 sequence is CAISESLSGVAAGELFF. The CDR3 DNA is TGTGCCATCAGTGAGTCCCTGTCCGGGGTGGCGGCCGGGGAGCTGTTTTTT.